This paragraph reports one T cell receptor beta chain. Its antigen is not yet known. No qualities accompany the bases; no much larger clone lies one base away. This sample includes further DNA sequences coding for the same CDR3. The sample originates from a study of blood T cell repertoires in COVID-19 (dated by TCRdb to the early 2020s). Notes on the research overall: Collaborator samples came from the United States, Italy and Spain and covered acute and convalescent phases of COVID-19. The material from the prospective study consisted of cDNA or gDNA derived from T cells, B-cell-depleted T cells, or PBMCs. Deeply sampled blood TCRbeta repertoires from subjects exposed to, actively infected with, or recovered from COVID-19 were included in the dataset. The repertoires were made available in a free public database intended to serve as a resource for research on the immune response to SARS-CoV-2. The samples were drawn from two sources: the first 160 participants of the ongoing ImmuneRACE study, and 1,000 to 1,500 subjects contributed by 6 global collaborators. The sample metadata nearly always contained a de-identified subject ID, COVID-19 status, age in years and sex. HLA class I and class II types, where available, came from metadata supplied by the sample provider rather than from assay-based typing.

Enrolling through a virtual design, the prospective study's participants ranged in age from roughly 18 to 90 years and lived across about two dozen United States geographic areas. Cohort assignment in the prospective study relied on participant-reported clinical history from a screening survey and a study questionnaire. Recovered participants in ImmuneRACE Cohort 3 were defined as having two consecutive negative NP/OP PCR tests, clearance from a healthcare professional, or resolution of symptoms. In the prospective study, mobile phlebotomists collected whole blood, serum and a nasopharyngeal or oropharyngeal swab from each participant. Participants in the prospective study had the option to provide additional blood draws and questionnaires over a roughly 2-month period. Before DNA extraction, blood samples from the prospective study were shipped at room temperature or frozen. The full study reports these points: Clinical and demographic metadata were provided uncurated, with the amount varying by source and participant.

TCRbeta CDR3 regions were amplified from genomic DNA by means of the immunoSEQ Assay, a bias-controlled multiplex PCR. The study's own analysis went as follows. The number of nucleated cells in each sample was estimated from the amplification of reference gene primers within the assay. To quantify the absolute abundance of each unique TCRbeta CDR3 rearrangement, sequence reads were collapsed and filtered. For each sample, productive Simpson clonality was calculated by taking the square root of Simpson's diversity index across productive rearrangements. TCRdb retrieved this table from immuneACCESS and kept in-frame rearrangements only. Not all clones are present; in checked studies, unresolved V genes account for under half, and no reason is known for the remainder. V, J and clone size derive from that table, while D and trimming were established from the DNA sequence. The sample has 200,000 to 250,000 clones on record, around 87% of them singletons. The ten largest clonotypes hold roughly 1.6% of the sample.

CDR1 and CDR2 were assigned from the germline V gene (reference sequence) as MNHEY and SMNVEV. The CDR3 sequence holds 15 residues, the cysteine and phenylalanine included. Only the CDR3 portion is preserved as DNA: 45 bases, with reading frame beginning at the first base. Ends trimmed: V by 5 bases, J by 7 bases; bases unmatched to a gene: 4. This clonotype was sampled from a woman in her forties or fifties who had recovered from COVID-19. The rearrangement joined TRBV27 to TRBJ2-1, with 14 junctional bases fitting TRBD2. Sequencing was performed on PBMCs or T cells enriched from blood (not recorded which). The DNA is as follows: TGTGCCAGCAGTCCTGGGACTAGCGGGAGTAATGAGCAGTTCTTC. Translation gives CASSPGTSGSNEQFF.